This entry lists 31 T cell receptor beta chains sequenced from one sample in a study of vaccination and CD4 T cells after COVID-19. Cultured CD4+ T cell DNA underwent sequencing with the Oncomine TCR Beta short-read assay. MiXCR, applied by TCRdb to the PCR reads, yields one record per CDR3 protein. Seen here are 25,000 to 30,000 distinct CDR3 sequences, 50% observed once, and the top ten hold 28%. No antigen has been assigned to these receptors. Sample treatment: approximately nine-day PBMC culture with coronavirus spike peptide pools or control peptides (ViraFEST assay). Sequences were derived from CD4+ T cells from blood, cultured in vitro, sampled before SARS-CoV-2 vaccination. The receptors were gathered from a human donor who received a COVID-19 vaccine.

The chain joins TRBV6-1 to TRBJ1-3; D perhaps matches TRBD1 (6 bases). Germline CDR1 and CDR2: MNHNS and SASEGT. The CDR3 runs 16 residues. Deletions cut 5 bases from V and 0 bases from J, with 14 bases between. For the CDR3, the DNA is TGTGCCAGCAGTACTCTCCAGGGGCTCTCTGGAAACACCATATATTTT. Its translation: CASSTLQGLSGNTIYF.

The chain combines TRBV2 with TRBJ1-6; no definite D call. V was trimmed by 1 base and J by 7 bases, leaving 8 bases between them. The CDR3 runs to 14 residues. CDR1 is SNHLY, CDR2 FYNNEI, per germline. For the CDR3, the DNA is TGTGCCAGCAGTGAAGGGCAGCCCAATTCACCCCTCCACTTT. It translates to CASSEGQPNSPLHF. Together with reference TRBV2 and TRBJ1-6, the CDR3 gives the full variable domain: EPEVTQTPSHQVTQMGQEVILRCVPISNHLYFYWYRQILGQKVEFLVSFYNNEISEKSEIFDDQFSVERPDGSNFTLKIRSTKLEDSAMYFCASSEGQPNSPLHFGNGTRLTVT.

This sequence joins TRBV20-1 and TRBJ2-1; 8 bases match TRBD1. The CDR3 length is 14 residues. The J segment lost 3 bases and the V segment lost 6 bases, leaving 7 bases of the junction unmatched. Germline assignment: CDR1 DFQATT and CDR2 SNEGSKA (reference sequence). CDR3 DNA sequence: TGCAGTGCCACCGGACAGGGCTACTACAATGAGCAGTTCTTC. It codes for CSATGQGYYNEQFF.

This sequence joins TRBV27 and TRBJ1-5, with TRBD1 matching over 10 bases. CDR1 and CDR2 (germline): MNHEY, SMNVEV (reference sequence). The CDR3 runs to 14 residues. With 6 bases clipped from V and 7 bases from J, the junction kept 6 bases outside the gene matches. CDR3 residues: CASRGQGGGQPQHF. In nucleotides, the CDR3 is TGTGCCAGCAGAGGACAGGGGGGAGGACAGCCCCAGCATTTT.

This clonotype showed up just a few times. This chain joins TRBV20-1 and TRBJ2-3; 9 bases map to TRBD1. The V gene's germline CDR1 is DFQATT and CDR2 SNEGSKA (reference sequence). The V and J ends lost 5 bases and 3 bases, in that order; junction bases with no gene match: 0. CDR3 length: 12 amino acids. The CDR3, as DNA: TGCAGTGCTGGGACAGGGACAGATACGCAGTATTTT. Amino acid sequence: CSAGTGTDTQYF.

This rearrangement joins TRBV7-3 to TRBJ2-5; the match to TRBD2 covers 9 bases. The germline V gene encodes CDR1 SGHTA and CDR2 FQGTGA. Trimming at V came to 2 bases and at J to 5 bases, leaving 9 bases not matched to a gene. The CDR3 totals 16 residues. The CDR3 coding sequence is TGTGCCAGCAGCTTAGGATGGCGGGGGGGAGCGGAGACCCAGTACTTC. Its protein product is CASSLGWRGGAETQYF.

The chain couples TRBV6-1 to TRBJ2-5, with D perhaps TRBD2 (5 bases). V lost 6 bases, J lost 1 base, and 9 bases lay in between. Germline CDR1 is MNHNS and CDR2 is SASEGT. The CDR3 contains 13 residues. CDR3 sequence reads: CASSLSGQETQYF. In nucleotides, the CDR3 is TGTGCCAGCAGCTTAAGCGGCCAAGAGACCCAGTACTTC.

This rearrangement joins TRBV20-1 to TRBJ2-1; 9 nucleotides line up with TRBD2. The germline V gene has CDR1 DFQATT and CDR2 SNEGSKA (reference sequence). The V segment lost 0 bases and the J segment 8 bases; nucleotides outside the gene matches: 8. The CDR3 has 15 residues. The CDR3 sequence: CSARDVGGGADEQFF. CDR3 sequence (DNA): TGCAGTGCTAGAGATGTCGGCGGGGGGGCGGATGAGCAGTTCTTC.

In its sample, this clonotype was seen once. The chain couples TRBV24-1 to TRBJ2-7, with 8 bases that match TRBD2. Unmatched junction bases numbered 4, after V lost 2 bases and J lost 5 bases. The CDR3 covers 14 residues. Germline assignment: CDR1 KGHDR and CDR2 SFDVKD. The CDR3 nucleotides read TGTGCCACCAGTGATTGGGCGGGGGGCGACGAGCAGTACTTC. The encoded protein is CATSDWAGGDEQYF.

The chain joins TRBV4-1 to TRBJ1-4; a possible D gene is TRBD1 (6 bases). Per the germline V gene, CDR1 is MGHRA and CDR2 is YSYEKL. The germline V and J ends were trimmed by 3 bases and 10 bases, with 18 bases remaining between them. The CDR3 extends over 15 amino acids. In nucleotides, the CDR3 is TGCGCCAGCAGCCACCGTCAAAGGGGGTCGGGAAAACTGTTTTTT. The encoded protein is CASSHRQRGSGKLFF.

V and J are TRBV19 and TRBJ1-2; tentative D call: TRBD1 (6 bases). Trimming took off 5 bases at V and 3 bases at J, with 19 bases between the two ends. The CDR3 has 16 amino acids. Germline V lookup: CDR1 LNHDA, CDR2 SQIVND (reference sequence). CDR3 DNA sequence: TGTGCCAGTAGTCCATATATGCAGGGGATCGACTATGGCTACACCTTC. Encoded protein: CASSPYMQGIDYGYTF.

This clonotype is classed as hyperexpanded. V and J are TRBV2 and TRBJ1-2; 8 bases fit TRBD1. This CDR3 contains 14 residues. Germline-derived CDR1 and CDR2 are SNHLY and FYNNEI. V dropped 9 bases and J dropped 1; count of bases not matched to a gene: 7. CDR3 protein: CASRQGNVNYGYTF. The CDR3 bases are TGTGCCAGTAGACAGGGGAATGTTAACTATGGCTACACCTTC.

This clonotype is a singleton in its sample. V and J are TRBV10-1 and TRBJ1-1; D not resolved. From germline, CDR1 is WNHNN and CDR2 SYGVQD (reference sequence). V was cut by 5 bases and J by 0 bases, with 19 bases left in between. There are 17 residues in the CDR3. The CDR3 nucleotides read TGCGCCAGCAGTCCACACGCGATCCCGTTAATGAACACTGAAGCTTTCTTT. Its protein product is CASSPHAIPLMNTEAFF.

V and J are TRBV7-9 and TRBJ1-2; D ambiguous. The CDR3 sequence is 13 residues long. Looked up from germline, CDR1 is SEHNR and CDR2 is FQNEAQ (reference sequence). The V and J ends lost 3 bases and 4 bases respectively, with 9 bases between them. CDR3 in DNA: TGTGCCAGCAGCTTCGACCTAGTCTATGGCTACACCTTC. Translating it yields CASSFDLVYGYTF.

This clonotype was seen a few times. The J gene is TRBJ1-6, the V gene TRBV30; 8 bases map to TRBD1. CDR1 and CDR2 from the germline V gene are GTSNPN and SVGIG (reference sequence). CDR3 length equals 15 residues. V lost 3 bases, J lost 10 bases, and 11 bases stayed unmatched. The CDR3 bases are TGTGCCTGGAGCCGACCGGACAGGGAATTCTCACCCCTCCACTTT. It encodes CAWSRPDREFSPLHF.

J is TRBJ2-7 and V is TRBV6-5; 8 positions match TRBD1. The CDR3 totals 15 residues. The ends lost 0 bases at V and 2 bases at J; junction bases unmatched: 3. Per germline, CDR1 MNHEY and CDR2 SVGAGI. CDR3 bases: TGTGCCAGCAGTTACTCGAACAGGGGGGCCTACGAGCAGTACTTC. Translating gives CASSYSNRGAYEQYF.

CDR3 sequence (DNA): TGCAGTGCCACGGGGGGGGGCGGCGCAGATACGCAGTATTTT. This translates into CSATGGGGADTQYF. The V gene is TRBV20-1, the J gene TRBJ2-3, with 8 bases fitting TRBD2. Germline V gene data show CDR1 as DFQATT and CDR2 as SNEGSKA (reference sequence). The CDR3 has 14 residues. The J segment lost 4 bases and the V segment lost 6 bases, leaving 9 bases of the junction unmatched.

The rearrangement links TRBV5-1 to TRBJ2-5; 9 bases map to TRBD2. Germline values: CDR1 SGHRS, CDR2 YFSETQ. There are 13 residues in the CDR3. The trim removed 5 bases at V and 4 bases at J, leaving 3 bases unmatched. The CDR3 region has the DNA TGCGCCAGCAGGCGGGGGGGCTCAGAGACCCAGTACTTC. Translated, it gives CASRRGGSETQYF.

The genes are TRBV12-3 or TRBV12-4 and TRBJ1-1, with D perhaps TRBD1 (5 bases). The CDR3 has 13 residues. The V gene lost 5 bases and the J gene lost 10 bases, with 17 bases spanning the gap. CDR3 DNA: TGTGCCAGCAGTACAACCTCCGGGACGGCAGCTTTCTTT. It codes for CASSTTSGTAAFF.

The CDR3 protein is CSAPLDRVTDTQYF. CDR3 bases: TGCAGTGCTCCCCTGGACAGGGTCACAGATACGCAGTATTTT. This sequence joins TRBV20-1 and TRBJ2-3; 8 bases align to TRBD1. Germline lookup yields CDR1 DFQATT and CDR2 SNEGSKA (reference sequence). Germline trimming cut 5 bases from V and 2 bases from J; bases unmatched to any gene: 6. This CDR3 is built from 14 residues.

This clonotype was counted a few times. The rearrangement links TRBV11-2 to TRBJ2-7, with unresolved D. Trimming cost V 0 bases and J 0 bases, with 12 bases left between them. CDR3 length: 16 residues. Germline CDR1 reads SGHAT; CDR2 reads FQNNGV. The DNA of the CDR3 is TGTGCCAGCAGCTTAGATCTCGGCTCAAGCTCCTACGAGCAGTACTTC. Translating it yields CASSLDLGSSSYEQYF. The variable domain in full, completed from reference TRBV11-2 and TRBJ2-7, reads EAGVAQSPRYKIIEKRQSVAFWCNPISGHATLYWYQQILGQGPKLLIQFQNNGVVDDSQLPKDRFSAERLKGVDSTLKIQPAKLEDSAVYLCASSLDLGSSSYEQYFGPGTRLTVT.

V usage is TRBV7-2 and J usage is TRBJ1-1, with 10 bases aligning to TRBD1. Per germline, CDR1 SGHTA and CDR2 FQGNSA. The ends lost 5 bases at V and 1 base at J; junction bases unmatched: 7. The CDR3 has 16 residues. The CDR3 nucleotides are TGTGCCAGCAGCCTTCGACAGGGGGCTCCGAACACTGAAGCTTTCTTT. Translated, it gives CASSLRQGAPNTEAFF.

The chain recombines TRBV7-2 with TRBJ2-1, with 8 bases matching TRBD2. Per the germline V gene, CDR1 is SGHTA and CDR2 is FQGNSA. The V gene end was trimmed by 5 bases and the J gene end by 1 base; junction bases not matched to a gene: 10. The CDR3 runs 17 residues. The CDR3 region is CASSPGGAGGSYNEQFF. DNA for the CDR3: TGTGCCAGCAGCCCCGGAGGGGCGGGGGGTTCCTACAATGAGCAGTTCTTC.

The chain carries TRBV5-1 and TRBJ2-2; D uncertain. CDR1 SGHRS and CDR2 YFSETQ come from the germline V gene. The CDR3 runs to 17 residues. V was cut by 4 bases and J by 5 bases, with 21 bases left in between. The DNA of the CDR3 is TGCGCCAGCAGCCCTGACGATCCGCTCGGCGGAACCGGGGAGCTGTTTTTT. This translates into CASSPDDPLGGTGELFF. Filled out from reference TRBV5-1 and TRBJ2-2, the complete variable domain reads KAGVTQTPRYLIKTRGQQVTLSCSPISGHRSVSWYQQTPGQGLQFLFEYFSETQRNKGNFPGRFSGRQFSNSRSEMNVSTLELGDSALYLCASSPDDPLGGTGELFFGEGSRLTVL.

CDR3 sequence: CSASGRVNQPQHF. CDR3 coding DNA: TGCAGTGCTAGTGGCAGGGTCAATCAGCCCCAGCATTTT. The gene calls are TRBV20-1 and TRBJ1-5; tentative D call: TRBD1 (5 bases). Germline loops: CDR1 DFQATT, CDR2 SNEGSKA (reference sequence). This CDR3 spans 13 amino acids. V was shortened by 3 bases and J by 3 bases, with 9 bases between the two germline ends.

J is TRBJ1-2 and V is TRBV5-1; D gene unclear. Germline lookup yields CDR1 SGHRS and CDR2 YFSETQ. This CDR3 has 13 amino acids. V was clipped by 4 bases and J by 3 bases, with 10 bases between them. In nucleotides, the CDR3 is TGCGCCAGCAGCCATATAGGCGACTATGGCTACACCTTC. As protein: CASSHIGDYGYTF.

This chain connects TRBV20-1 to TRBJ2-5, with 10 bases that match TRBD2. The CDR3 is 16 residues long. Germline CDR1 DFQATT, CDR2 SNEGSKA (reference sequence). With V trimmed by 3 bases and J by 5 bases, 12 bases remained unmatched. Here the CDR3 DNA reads TGCAGTGCTAGTCCTTTCCAGCGGGGGGGCCACGAGACCCAGTACTTC. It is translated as CSASPFQRGGHETQYF.

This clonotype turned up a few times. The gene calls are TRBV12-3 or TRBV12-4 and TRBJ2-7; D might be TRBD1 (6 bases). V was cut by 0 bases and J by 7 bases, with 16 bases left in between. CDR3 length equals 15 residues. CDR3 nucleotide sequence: TGTGCCAGCAGTTTAGCTAGGACAGTGTTTAGGGAGCAGTACTTC. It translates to CASSLARTVFREQYF.

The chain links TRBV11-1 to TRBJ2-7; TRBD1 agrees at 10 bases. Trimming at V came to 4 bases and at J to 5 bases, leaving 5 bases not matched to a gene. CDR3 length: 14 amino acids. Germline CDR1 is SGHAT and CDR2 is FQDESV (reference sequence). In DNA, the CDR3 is TGTGCCAGCAGCTCCCGGGACAGGGGTGACGAGCAGTACTTC. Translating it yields CASSSRDRGDEQYF.

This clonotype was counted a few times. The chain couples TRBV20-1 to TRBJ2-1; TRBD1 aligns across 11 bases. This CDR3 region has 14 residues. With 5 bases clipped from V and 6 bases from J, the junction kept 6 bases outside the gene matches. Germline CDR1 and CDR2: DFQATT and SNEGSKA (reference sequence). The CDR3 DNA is TGCAGTGCTGCTTCCGGGACAGGGGGCAATGAGCAGTTCTTC. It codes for CSAASGTGGNEQFF.

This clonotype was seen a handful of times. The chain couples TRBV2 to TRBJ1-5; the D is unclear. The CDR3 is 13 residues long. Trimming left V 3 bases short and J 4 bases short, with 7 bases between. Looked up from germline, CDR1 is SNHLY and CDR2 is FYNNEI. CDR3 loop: CASSDWLNQPQHF. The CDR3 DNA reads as TGTGCCAGCAGTGATTGGTTGAATCAGCCCCAGCATTTT.